This T cell receptor beta chain was recorded in a study of CD8 T cells in Susac syndrome. After extraction with the RNeasy kit, 0.5 to 1 ug of the RNA was reverse transcribed using random hexamers. TCRdb reprocessed the immunoSEQ multiplex PCR reads with MiXCR, giving one entry per CDR3 protein. The sample has 400,000 or so distinct CDR3 sequences; 85% are singletons. TCR beta sequencing covered blood CD8+ and CD4+ T cells. CDR1 and CDR2 (germline): LNHNV, YYDKDF (reference sequence). This CDR3 comprises 13 residues. Trimming removed 0 bases at V and 1 base at J, with 4 bases between. Material for sequencing was CD8+ T cells from PBMCs. This TCR derives from a human donor with multiple sclerosis. The rearrangement uses TRBV15 and TRBJ2-7, with D unresolved. CDR3 sequence reads: CATSRDESYEQYF. The DNA for the CDR3 is TGTGCCACCAGCAGAGATGAGTCCTACGAGCAGTACTTC.